The next 30 T cell receptor beta chains were all read from a single sample in a study of blood T cell repertoires in COVID-19. The data were produced by immunoSEQ multiplex PCR, yet TCRdb's version contains in-frame clones alone and is incomplete. Counted here are approximately 110,000 clones, over 65% occurring once; the ten biggest clones make up less than 9.5%. The sequencing sample was made of peripheral blood. Every receptor here comes from a woman aged 40 to 50 with acute or convalescent COVID-19.

The genes are TRBV6-2 or TRBV6-3 and TRBJ1-4; 10 positions agree with TRBD1. V was pared by 0 bases and J by 8 bases, with 3 bases of the junction left unmatched. There are 15 residues in the CDR3. CDR1 is MNHEY and CDR2 is SVGEGT in the germline V gene. In nucleotides, the CDR3 is TGTGCCAGCAGTTACTCTCGGGACAGGGGAGAAAAACTGTTTTTT. Protein sequence: CASSYSRDRGEKLFF.

This sequence joins TRBV24-1 and TRBJ2-3; 8 bases agree with TRBD2. The CDR3 consists of 15 residues. Germline V gives CDR1 KGHDR, CDR2 SFDVKD. V was pared by 3 bases and J by 5 bases, with 6 bases of the junction left unmatched. CDR3 sequence reads: CATSDKRGFGDTQYF. The DNA for the CDR3 is TGTGCCACCAGTGATAAGCGGGGGTTCGGAGATACGCAGTATTTT.

This chain uses TRBV25-1 with TRBJ2-7, with 7 bases aligning to TRBD1. V dropped 2 bases and J dropped 6; count of bases not matched to a gene: 4. CDR3 length: 13 amino acids. The V gene's germline CDR1 is MGHDK and CDR2 SYGVNS. The CDR3 coding sequence is TGTGCCAGCAGTGAAGGGACAGCGTCCGAGCAGTACTTC. Protein: CASSEGTASEQYF.

The rearrangement links TRBV5-5 to TRBJ2-1; TRBD2 agrees at 9 bases. Trimming at V came to 3 bases and at J to 4 bases, leaving 8 bases not matched to a gene. The CDR3 is made up of 16 amino acids. Germline CDR1 SGHKS, CDR2 YYEKEE (reference sequence). The CDR3: CASSWSTSGDYNEQFF. CDR3 nucleotides: TGTGCCAGCAGCTGGTCGACTAGCGGCGATTACAATGAGCAGTTCTTC.

The chain combines TRBV23-1 with TRBJ2-5, with D possibly TRBD2 on 6 matching bases. TRBV23-1 is assigned to the ORF class and has an uncertain function. The CDR3 is 16 residues long. V was cut by 6 bases and J by 5 bases, with 22 bases left in between. The CDR3 loop reads CASSPGVNRKEETQYF. The CDR3 DNA sequence: TGCGCCAGCAGCCCGGGGGTAAACCGGAAAGAGGAGACCCAGTACTTC.

This clone was counted once. The chain employs TRBV5-1 and TRBJ2-2; 13 positions agree with TRBD2. The V and J ends lost 4 bases and 1 base, in that order; junction bases with no gene match: 7. The CDR3 has 18 residues. The germline CDR1 and CDR2 sequences are SGHRS and YFSETQ. For the CDR3, the DNA is TGCGCCAGCAGCCTGACTAGCGGGGGGCATTTGAACACCGGGGAGCTGTTTTTT. Translation: CASSLTSGGHLNTGELFF.

To note about this clone: One junction end disagrees with the germline gene, perhaps due to a read error. The V and J genes are TRBV7-2 and TRBJ2-1, with D possibly matching TRBD2 (7 bases). CDR3 length equals 11 residues. Germline V gives CDR1 SGHTA, CDR2 FQGNSA. CDR3 in DNA: TGTGCCAGCAGCTTATTGGGGGGGCGCATCTTC. It is translated as CASSLLGGRIF.

A single count supports this clone. V usage is TRBV11-2 and J usage is TRBJ2-5; possible D gene TRBD2, 6 bases. CDR1 and CDR2 (germline): SGHAT, FQNNGV. V dropped 1 base and J dropped 1 base, with 7 bases sitting between them. CDR3 size: 14 residues. This CDR3 is CASSLVGLQETQYF. In DNA form, the CDR3 reads TGTGCCAGCAGCTTAGTGGGACTCCAAGAGACCCAGTACTTC.

The chain joins TRBV3-1 (or the pseudogene TRBV3-2) to TRBJ1-2; D gene unclear. Trimming removed 2 bases at V and 4 bases at J, with 14 bases between. Germline V gene data show CDR1 as LGHDT and CDR2 as YNNKEL (reference sequence). This CDR3 has 15 residues. CDR3 in amino acids: CASSQTRISGYGYTF. CDR3 bases: TGTGCCAGCAGCCAAACCCGAATATCAGGCTATGGCTACACCTTC.

The chain recombines TRBV2 with TRBJ1-2; no reliable D call. V was clipped by 4 bases and J by 2 bases, with 8 bases between them. This CDR3 is built from 13 residues. From germline, CDR1 is SNHLY and CDR2 FYNNEI. The CDR3 loop is CASSAIRNYGYTF. The CDR3, as DNA: TGTGCCAGCAGTGCTATACGGAACTATGGCTACACCTTC.

The chain couples TRBV23-1 to TRBJ1-1; TRBD1 is a possible D gene (6 bases). TRBV23-1 is sorted into the ORF group, with uncertain function. Trimming pared 0 bases from V and 12 bases from J, leaving 20 bases between. The CDR3 sequence is 15 residues long. CDR3 DNA sequence: TGCGCCAGCAGTCAATCTAGAGGACTTTTCTGGGACACTTTCTTT. Translated: CASSQSRGLFWDTFF.

This chain connects TRBV19 to TRBJ2-7, with a possible D match to TRBD2 (6 bases). Trimming cost V 6 bases and J 4 bases, with 19 bases left between them. The CDR3 runs to 15 residues. Germline-derived CDR1 and CDR2 are LNHDA and SQIVND (reference sequence). The CDR3 sequence is CASSGGRFDGYEQYF. The CDR3 DNA follows: TGTGCCAGTAGCGGGGGACGGTTTGATGGGTACGAGCAGTACTTC.

The rearrangement links TRBV6-5 to TRBJ1-1, with D maybe TRBD1 (5 bases). The germline V gene has CDR1 MNHEY and CDR2 SVGAGI. This CDR3 has 15 residues. Between the trimmed V and J ends, which lost 3 bases and 1 base, there was a span of 12 bases. The CDR3 region is CASSYRGLGNTEAFF. CDR3 bases: TGTGCCAGCAGTTATCGGGGGTTGGGGAACACTGAAGCTTTCTTT.

The chain links TRBV2 to TRBJ1-1; 8 bases map to TRBD1. This CDR3 region has 14 residues. Germline CDR1 SNHLY, CDR2 FYNNEI. The J segment lost 2 bases and the V segment lost 7 bases, leaving 6 bases of the junction unmatched. DNA for the CDR3: TGTGCCAGCATGGCGGGGACAGGTAACACTGAAGCTTTCTTT. Its translation is CASMAGTGNTEAFF.

The V gene is TRBV7-9, the J gene TRBJ1-6; 10 bases line up with TRBD1. The CDR3 runs to 15 residues. The germline CDR1 and CDR2 sequences are SEHNR and FQNEAQ (reference sequence). After removal of 1 base from V and 6 bases from J, the junction contained 0 bases not matched to a gene. The CDR3 DNA reads as TGTGCCAGCAGCTTAGGGGACAGGGGTAATTCACCCCTCCACTTT. This sequence encodes CASSLGDRGNSPLHF.

CDR3 nucleotides: TGCGCCAGCAGCAGCGCCGGACAGGGGGGCGCTGAAGCTTTCTTT. Translation gives CASSSAGQGGAEAFF. The chain recombines TRBV5-1 with TRBJ1-1; 10 bases are a match to TRBD1. This CDR3 has 15 amino acids. CDR1 is SGHRS and CDR2 is YFSETQ in the germline V gene. V lost 4 bases, J lost 6 bases, and 9 bases stayed unmatched.

Comment on this clone: Germline and junction disagree at one end, which may indicate a read error. The chain joins TRBV2 to TRBJ1-2; TRBD1 aligns across 8 bases. Germline V gene data show CDR1 as SNHLY and CDR2 as FYNNEI. This CDR3 region has 14 residues. The CDR3 spells CTSSESGQGYGYTF. For the CDR3, the DNA is TGTACCAGCAGTGAATCCGGACAGGGCTATGGCTACACCTTC.

The chain has TRBV4-3 and TRBJ1-5; D is undetermined. This CDR3 has 15 amino acids. V dropped 2 bases and J dropped 5 bases, with 13 bases sitting between them. CDR1 is LGHNA, CDR2 YSLEER, per germline. As DNA, the CDR3 is TGCGCCAGCAGCCAACGCGTTGGCGGCTATCAGCCCCAGCATTTT. Amino acids: CASSQRVGGYQPQHF.

V usage is TRBV5-1 and J usage is TRBJ2-7; 10 bases agree with TRBD1. The J segment lost 3 bases and the V segment lost 4 bases, leaving 4 bases of the junction unmatched. This CDR3 region has 14 residues. Germline CDR1 and CDR2: SGHRS and YFSETQ. CDR3: CASSKGQGSYEQYF. The DNA for the CDR3 is TGCGCCAGCAGCAAGGGACAGGGGAGCTACGAGCAGTACTTC.

The chain carries TRBV6-5 and TRBJ1-4, with unresolved D. V was shortened by 0 bases and J by 8 bases, with 13 bases between the two germline ends. The CDR3 loop spans 15 amino acids. The germline CDR1 and CDR2 sequences are MNHEY and SVGAGI. CDR3 bases: TGTGCCAGCAGTTACTCTTCCCTAGCCCAGGAAAAACTGTTTTTT. Translation: CASSYSSLAQEKLFF.

The chain links TRBV25-1 to TRBJ2-7; no firm D call. The CDR3 has 11 residues. Trimming took 5 bases from V and 3 from J, leaving 5 bases between them. Germline loops: CDR1 MGHDK, CDR2 SYGVNS. DNA for the CDR3: TGTGCCAGCAGTCTTAGCTACGAGCAGTACTTC. Residues: CASSLSYEQYF.

A single count supports this clone. The rearrangement joins TRBV6-5 to TRBJ2-5; 11 nucleotides agree with TRBD2. This CDR3 spans 16 amino acids. Trimming cost V 2 bases and J 4 bases; bases outside gene matches: 6. The germline V gene has CDR1 MNHEY and CDR2 SVGAGI. Here the CDR3 DNA reads TGTGCCAGCAGTTACATGGGTCTAGCGGGGGGAGAGACCCAGTACTTC. It specifies CASSYMGLAGGETQYF.

A few counts support this clone. This chain connects TRBV9 to TRBJ1-4, with TRBD1 identical over 7 bases. V was pared by 3 bases and J by 4 bases, with 6 bases of the junction left unmatched. There are 15 residues in the CDR3. Germline CDR1 and CDR2: SGDLS and YYNGEE. The CDR3 bases are TGTGCCAGCAGCGACCGACAGGGCCTTAATGAAAAACTGTTTTTT. It codes for CASSDRQGLNEKLFF.

J is TRBJ1-3 and V is TRBV2; the D gene is possibly TRBD1 (6 bases). The CDR3 is made up of 14 amino acids. Germline-derived CDR1 and CDR2 are SNHLY and FYNNEI. Trimming took 9 bases from V and 0 from J, leaving 12 bases between them. The CDR3 DNA reads TGTGCCAGTCGGACAGTCCCCTCTGGAAACACCATATATTTT. Amino acid sequence: CASRTVPSGNTIYF.

This clone was seen once. This chain joins TRBV3-1 (or the pseudogene TRBV3-2) and TRBJ1-2; TRBD1 matches 8 bases. CDR3 length equals 14 residues. Germline V CDR1 and CDR2: LGHDT, YNNKEL (reference sequence). V shed 8 bases, J shed 4 bases, and the junction held 9 bases outside the gene matches. The CDR3 sequence is CASGSGGAGYGYTF. In DNA form, the CDR3 reads TGTGCCAGCGGTTCAGGGGGCGCGGGCTATGGCTACACCTTC.

The chain has TRBV7-2 and TRBJ1-5, with D unresolved. The CDR3 has 15 residues. CDR1 is SGHTA and CDR2 is FQGNSA in the germline V gene. Trimming cost V 3 bases and J 4 bases, with 13 bases left between them. Written as DNA, the CDR3 is TGTGCCAGCAGCTTTTTCCCCCCGGGGAATCAGCCCCAGCATTTT. Amino acids: CASSFFPPGNQPQHF.

The chain has TRBV7-3 and TRBJ2-1; 8 nucleotides match TRBD2. From germline, CDR1 is SGHTA and CDR2 FQGTGA. The CDR3 is 15 amino acids. V lost 5 bases and J lost 9; bases outside the gene matches: 12. CDR3 loop: CASSPVAGTGGEQFF. CDR3 nucleotides: TGTGCCAGCAGCCCAGTAGCGGGGACGGGTGGTGAGCAGTTCTTC.

This chain uses TRBV2 with TRBJ2-2; 7 bases align to TRBD1. The germline CDR1 and CDR2 sequences are SNHLY and FYNNEI. V was clipped by 6 bases and J by 5 bases; unmatched bases: 9. CDR3 length equals 15 residues. In nucleotides, the CDR3 is TGTGCCAGCAGGGGAACAGGGGTAGGGACCGGGGAGCTGTTTTTT. Its protein product is CASRGTGVGTGELFF.

CDR3 in amino acids: CASKRDRGNSPLHF. DNA of the CDR3: TGTGCCAGCAAGCGGGACAGGGGAAATTCACCCCTCCACTTT. The rearrangement uses TRBV6-5 and TRBJ1-6; 10 positions agree with TRBD1. This CDR3 has 14 amino acids. V gave up 7 bases and J gave up 7 bases; unmatched junction bases: 4. Germline loops: CDR1 MNHEY, CDR2 SVGAGI.

The V and J genes are TRBV19 and TRBJ2-4; unclear D gene. V was shortened by 3 bases and J by 0 bases, with 12 bases between the two germline ends. From germline, CDR1 is LNHDA and CDR2 SQIVND (reference sequence). The CDR3 has 16 amino acids. CDR3 bases: TGTGCCAGTAGTATCGGTCCATCTCTAGCCAAAAACATTCAGTACTTC. Translating it yields CASSIGPSLAKNIQYF.